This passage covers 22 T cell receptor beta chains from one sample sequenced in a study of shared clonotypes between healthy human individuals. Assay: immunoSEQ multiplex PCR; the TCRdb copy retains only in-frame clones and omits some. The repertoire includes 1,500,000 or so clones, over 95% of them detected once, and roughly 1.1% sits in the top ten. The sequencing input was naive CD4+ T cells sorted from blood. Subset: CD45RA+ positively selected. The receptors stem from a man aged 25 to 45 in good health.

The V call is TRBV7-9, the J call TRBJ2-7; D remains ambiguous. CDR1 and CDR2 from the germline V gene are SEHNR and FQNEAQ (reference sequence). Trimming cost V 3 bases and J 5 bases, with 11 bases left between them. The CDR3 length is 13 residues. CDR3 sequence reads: CASSLYGPDEQYF. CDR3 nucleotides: TGTGCCAGCAGCTTGTATGGCCCGGACGAGCAGTACTTC. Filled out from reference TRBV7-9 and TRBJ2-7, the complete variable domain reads DTGVSQNPRHKITKRGQNVTFRCDPISEHNRLYWYRQTLGQGPEFLTYFQNEAQLEKSRLLSDRFSAERPKGSFSTLEIQRTEQGDSAMYLCASSLYGPDEQYFGPGTRLTVT.

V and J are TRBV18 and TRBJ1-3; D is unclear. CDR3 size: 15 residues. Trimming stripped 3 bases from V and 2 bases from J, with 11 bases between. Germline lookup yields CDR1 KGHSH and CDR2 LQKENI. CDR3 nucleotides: TGTGCCAGCTCACCTTCGCCTCTACCTGGAAACACCATATATTTT. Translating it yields CASSPSPLPGNTIYF.

The CDR3 DNA reads as TGTGCCAGCAGCTTAGAGCGGGGGGACTACGAGCAGTACTTC. The encoded protein is CASSLERGDYEQYF. The V gene is TRBV11-2, the J gene TRBJ2-7, with 8 bases identical to TRBD2. The CDR3 has 14 residues. V gave up 0 bases and J gave up 3 bases; unmatched junction bases: 1. Germline V gene data show CDR1 as SGHAT and CDR2 as FQNNGV.

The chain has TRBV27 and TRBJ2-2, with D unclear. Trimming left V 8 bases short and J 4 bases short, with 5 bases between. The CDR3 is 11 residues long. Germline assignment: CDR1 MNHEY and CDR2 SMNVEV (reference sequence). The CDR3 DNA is TGTGCCAGCGGCTTCACCGGGGAGCTGTTTTTT. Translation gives CASGFTGELFF.

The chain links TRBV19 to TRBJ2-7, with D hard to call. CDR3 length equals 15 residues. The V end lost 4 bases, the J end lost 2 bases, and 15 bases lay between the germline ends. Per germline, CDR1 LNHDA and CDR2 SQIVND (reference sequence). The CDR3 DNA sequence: TGTGCCAGTAGTACCTCCGGCGGAGAGGCCTACGAGCAGTACTTC. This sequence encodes CASSTSGGEAYEQYF.

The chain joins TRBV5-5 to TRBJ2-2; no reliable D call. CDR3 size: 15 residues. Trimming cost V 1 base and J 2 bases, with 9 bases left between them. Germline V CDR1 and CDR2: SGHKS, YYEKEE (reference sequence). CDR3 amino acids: CASSLLGYNTGELFF. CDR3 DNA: TGTGCCAGCAGCTTGCTAGGGTATAACACCGGGGAGCTGTTTTTT.

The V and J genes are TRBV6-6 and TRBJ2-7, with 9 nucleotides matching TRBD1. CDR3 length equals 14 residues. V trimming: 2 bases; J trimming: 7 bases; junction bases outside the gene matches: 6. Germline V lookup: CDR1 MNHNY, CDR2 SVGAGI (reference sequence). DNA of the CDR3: TGTGCCAGCAGTTACGGACAGGGGCCCTTGGAGCAGTACTTC. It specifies CASSYGQGPLEQYF.

CDR3 amino acids: CASSHIKVAAREQYF. DNA of the CDR3: TGTGCCAGCTCACACATCAAGGTGGCCGCTCGGGAGCAGTACTTC. V and J are TRBV18 and TRBJ2-7; D is uncertain. The CDR3 has 15 amino acids. Germline CDR1 is KGHSH and CDR2 is LQKENI. V lost 4 bases to trimming and J lost 7 bases, with 20 bases between them. The full variable domain, in which reference TRBV18 and TRBJ2-7 provide the parts outside the CDR3, is NAGVMQNPRHLVRRRGQEARLRCSPMKGHSHVYWYRQLPEEGLKFMVYLQKENIIDESGMPKERFSAEFPKEGPSILRIQQVVRGDSAAYFCASSHIKVAAREQYFGPGTRLTVT.

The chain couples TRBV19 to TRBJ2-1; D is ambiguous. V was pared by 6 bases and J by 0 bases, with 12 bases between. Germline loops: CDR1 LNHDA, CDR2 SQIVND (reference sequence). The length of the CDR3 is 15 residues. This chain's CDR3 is CASRKEIGSYNEQFF. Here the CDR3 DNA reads TGTGCCAGTAGGAAGGAGATCGGCTCCTACAATGAGCAGTTCTTC.

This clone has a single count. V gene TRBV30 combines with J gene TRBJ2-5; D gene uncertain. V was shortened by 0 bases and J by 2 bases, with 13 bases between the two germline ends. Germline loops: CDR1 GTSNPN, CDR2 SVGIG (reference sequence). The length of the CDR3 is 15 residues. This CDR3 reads CAWSVNPWPQETQYF. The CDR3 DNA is TGTGCCTGGAGTGTGAATCCGTGGCCGCAAGAGACCCAGTACTTC.

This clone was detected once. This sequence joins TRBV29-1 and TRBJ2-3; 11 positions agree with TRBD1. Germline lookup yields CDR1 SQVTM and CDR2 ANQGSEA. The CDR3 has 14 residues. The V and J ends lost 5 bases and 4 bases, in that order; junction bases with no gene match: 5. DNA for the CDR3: TGCAGCGTTAAGGACAGGGGGCACGCAGATACGCAGTATTTT. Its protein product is CSVKDRGHADTQYF.

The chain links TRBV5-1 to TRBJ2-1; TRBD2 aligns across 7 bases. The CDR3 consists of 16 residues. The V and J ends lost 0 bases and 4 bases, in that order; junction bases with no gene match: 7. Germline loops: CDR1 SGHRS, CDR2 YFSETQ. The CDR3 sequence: CASSLGSSGWYNEQFF. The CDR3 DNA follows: TGCGCCAGCAGCTTGGGGTCTAGCGGATGGTACAATGAGCAGTTCTTC.

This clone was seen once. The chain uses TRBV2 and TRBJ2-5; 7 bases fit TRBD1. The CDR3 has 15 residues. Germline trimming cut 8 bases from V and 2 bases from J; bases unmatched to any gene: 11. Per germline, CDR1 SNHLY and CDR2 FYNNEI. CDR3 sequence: CASSLTGVLQETQYF. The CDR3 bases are TGTGCCAGCTCCCTCACAGGGGTATTACAAGAGACCCAGTACTTC.

CDR3: CASSDIGQGFYEQYF. In DNA, the CDR3 is TGTGCCAGCTCTGACATCGGACAGGGCTTCTACGAGCAGTACTTC. The chain uses TRBV19 and TRBJ2-7; 8 bases agree with TRBD1. This CDR3 is 15 amino acids long. V gave up 9 bases and J gave up 3 bases; unmatched junction bases: 13. Germline V lookup: CDR1 LNHDA, CDR2 SQIVND (reference sequence). Full variable domain (rest looked up from reference TRBV19 and TRBJ2-7): DGGITQSPKYLFRKEGQNVTLSCEQNLNHDAMYWYRQDPGQGLRLIYYSQIVNDFQKGDIAEGYSVSREKKESFPLTVTSAQKNPTAFYLCASSDIGQGFYEQYFGPGTRLTVT.

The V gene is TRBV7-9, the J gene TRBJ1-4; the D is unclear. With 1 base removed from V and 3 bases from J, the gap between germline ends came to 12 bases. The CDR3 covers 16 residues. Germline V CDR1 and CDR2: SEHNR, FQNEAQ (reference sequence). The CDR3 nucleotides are TGTGCCAGCAGCTTAGGGCAGGCAGGCCCTAATGAAAAACTGTTTTTT. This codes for CASSLGQAGPNEKLFF.

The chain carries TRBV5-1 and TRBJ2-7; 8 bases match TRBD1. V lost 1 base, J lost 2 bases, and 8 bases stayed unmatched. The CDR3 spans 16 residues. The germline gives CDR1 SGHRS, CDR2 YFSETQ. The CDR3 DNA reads TGCGCCAGCAGCTTGTCCGGACAGGGACTTACCTACGAGCAGTACTTC. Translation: CASSLSGQGLTYEQYF.

The CDR3 DNA sequence: TGCAGCGTGCAGGTATCGCGAGAGACCCAGTACTTC. As protein: CSVQVSRETQYF. The chain joins TRBV29-1 to TRBJ2-5; D is unclear. V gave up 6 bases and J gave up 4 bases, with 12 bases separating them. Germline V gene sequence: CDR1 SQVTM, CDR2 ANQGSEA. The CDR3 totals 12 residues.

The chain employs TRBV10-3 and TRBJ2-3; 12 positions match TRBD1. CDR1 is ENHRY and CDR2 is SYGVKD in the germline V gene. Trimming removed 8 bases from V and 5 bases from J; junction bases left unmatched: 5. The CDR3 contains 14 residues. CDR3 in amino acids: CAIRDRGQEDTQYF. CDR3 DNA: TGTGCCATCCGGGACAGGGGGCAGGAAGATACGCAGTATTTT.

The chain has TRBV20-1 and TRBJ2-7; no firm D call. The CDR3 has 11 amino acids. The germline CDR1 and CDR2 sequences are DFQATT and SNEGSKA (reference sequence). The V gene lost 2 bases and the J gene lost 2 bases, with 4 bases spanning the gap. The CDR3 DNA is TGCAGTGCTAGACCCCCCTACGAGCAGTACTTC. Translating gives CSARPPYEQYF.

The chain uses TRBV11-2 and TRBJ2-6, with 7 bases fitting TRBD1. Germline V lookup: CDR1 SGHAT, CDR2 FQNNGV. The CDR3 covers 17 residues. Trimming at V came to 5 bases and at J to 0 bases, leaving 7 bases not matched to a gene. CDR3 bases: TGTGCCAGCAGCGTAGGGGGCTTCCCCTCTGGGGCCAACGTCCTGACTTTC. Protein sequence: CASSVGGFPSGANVLTF.

The CDR3 region has the DNA TGTGCCAGCAGCGTCAAGAGGGAGACCCAGTACTTC. Translated, it gives CASSVKRETQYF. This chain joins TRBV14 and TRBJ2-5; D remains unclear. The CDR3 loop spans 12 amino acids. The ends were cut back, 5 bases at V and 5 bases at J, with 9 bases in the middle. Germline-derived CDR1 and CDR2 are SGHDN and FVKESK.

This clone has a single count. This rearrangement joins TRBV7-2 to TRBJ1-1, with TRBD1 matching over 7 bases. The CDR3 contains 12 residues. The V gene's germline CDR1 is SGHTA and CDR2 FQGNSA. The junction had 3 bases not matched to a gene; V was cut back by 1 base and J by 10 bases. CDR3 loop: CASSLVSGGAFF. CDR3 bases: TGTGCCAGCAGCTTAGTTTCAGGGGGAGCTTTCTTT.